Below, 14 T cell receptor beta chains from the same sample are listed, as sequenced in a study of human T cells and chemical hapten exposure. Time point reported: patch test 1, 2 weeks after DPC sensitization. The treatment denotes: therapeutic diphenylcyclopropenone sensitization with weekly scalp DPC. TCRdb re-derived calls from the RACE reads in MiXCR, one entry per CDR3 protein. The profile shows roughly 200,000 distinct CDR3 sequences, 20% to 25% of them singletons. The sample in question was whole blood, obtained in connection with sensitization to the hapten diphenylcyclopropenone (DPC). The receptors here all came from a woman in her forties or fifties with alopecia areata. Some clones in this sample may be carry-over from other donors' samples.

The chain employs TRBV7-2 and TRBJ1-1, with 7 positions matching TRBD1. This CDR3 is 13 amino acids long. Germline lookup yields CDR1 SGHTA and CDR2 FQGNSA. V lost 2 bases to trimming and J lost 11 bases; unmatched junction nucleotides: 8. CDR3 in DNA: TGTGCCAGCAGCTTAACGTACAGGGGAATGGCTTTCTTT. This sequence encodes CASSLTYRGMAFF.

This sequence joins TRBV6-1 and TRBJ1-5, with TRBD1 matching over 9 bases. CDR1 and CDR2 from the germline V gene are MNHNS and SASEGT. Losses at the gene ends were 7 bases for V and 5 bases for J; bases not matched to a gene: 3. CDR3 length equals 13 residues. The CDR3 is CASIWDRDQPQHF. DNA of the CDR3: TGTGCCAGCATTTGGGACAGGGATCAGCCCCAGCATTTT.

This clonotype was counted only a few times. Written as DNA, the CDR3 is TGTGCCAGCTTGGGGGTCAGGGCTGGTGAAGCTTTCTTT. Protein sequence: CASLGVRAGEAFF. This chain links TRBV2 with TRBJ1-1; a possible D gene is TRBD1 (5 bases). The CDR3 totals 13 residues. Trimming removed 8 bases from V and 7 bases from J, with 17 bases in between. The germline V gene has CDR1 SNHLY and CDR2 FYNNEI.

The table lists this clonotype with a few counts. J is TRBJ2-7 and V is TRBV7-6, with 7 bases that match TRBD1. The CDR3 is 14 residues long. Per germline, CDR1 SGHVS and CDR2 FNYEAQ. The ends lost 1 base at V and 2 bases at J; junction bases unmatched: 2. The CDR3 nucleotides read TGTGCCAGCAGCTTAGGGGGACAGACCTACGAGCAGTACTTC. The encoded protein is CASSLGGQTYEQYF.

This clonotype was found a few times. This chain uses TRBV27 with TRBJ1-1; no clear D. CDR1 and CDR2 from the germline V gene are MNHEY and SMNVEV (reference sequence). CDR3 size: 14 residues. Between the trimmed V and J ends, which lost 8 bases and 5 bases, there was a span of 18 bases. DNA for the CDR3: TGTGCCAGCGTCGATACGGGGTCGGGGACTGAAGCTTTCTTT. It encodes CASVDTGSGTEAFF.

V is TRBV6-5 and J is TRBJ1-1, with a weak D call TRBD1 (6 bases). The germline CDR1 and CDR2 sequences are MNHEY and SVGAGI. The V end was cut by 4 bases, the J end by 3 bases, with 12 bases between. The CDR3 spans 14 residues. The CDR3 DNA is TGTGCCAGCAGTTTGCGGGGGCCTTACACTGAAGCTTTCTTT. As protein: CASSLRGPYTEAFF.

This clonotype was detected only a few times. The chain is built from TRBV5-1 and TRBJ2-3; no definite D call. The V gene lost 0 bases and the J gene lost 2 bases, with 10 bases spanning the gap. Germline V gene lookup returns CDR1 SGHRS and CDR2 YFSETQ. The CDR3 totals 15 residues. The CDR3 spells CASSLDLVLTDTQYF. CDR3 DNA: TGCGCCAGCAGCTTGGATCTAGTCCTCACAGATACGCAGTATTTT.

V usage is TRBV5-1 and J usage is TRBJ1-2, with a possible D match to TRBD1 (5 bases). Germline CDR1 reads SGHRS; CDR2 reads YFSETQ. V was cut by 4 bases and J by 4 bases, with 14 bases left in between. The CDR3 loop spans 14 amino acids. The DNA of the CDR3 is TGCGCCAGCAGCCCGGGGGGGGACCCCTATGGCTACACCTTC. As protein: CASSPGGDPYGYTF.

The chain recombines TRBV27 with TRBJ2-6; 8 nucleotides line up with TRBD2. Germline loops: CDR1 MNHEY, CDR2 SMNVEV (reference sequence). The CDR3 covers 17 residues. V was clipped by 5 bases and J by 1 base; unmatched bases: 7. In DNA form, the CDR3 reads TGTGCCAGCAGTGCCCGGACTAGCTGGTCTGGGGCCAACGTCCTGACTTTC. Residues: CASSARTSWSGANVLTF.

This sequence joins TRBV2 and TRBJ1-1; no firm D call. This CDR3 has 14 residues. Trimming removed 3 bases from V and 7 bases from J, with 15 bases in between. Germline V gene data show CDR1 as SNHLY and CDR2 as FYNNEI. The CDR3 region is CASSEVILGLEAFF. DNA of the CDR3: TGTGCCAGCAGTGAGGTTATCCTCGGTCTTGAAGCTTTCTTT.

V usage is TRBV3-1 and J usage is TRBJ2-7; 11 bases are a match to TRBD2. Germline V CDR1 and CDR2: LGHDT, YNNKEL (reference sequence). The CDR3 spans 16 residues. The trim removed 3 bases at V and 3 bases at J, leaving 7 bases unmatched. The CDR3 region has the DNA TGTGCCAGCAGCCAGCTGGGACTAGCGGAAAACTACGAGCAGTACTTC. This gives the protein CASSQLGLAENYEQYF.

This clonotype showed up just a few times. The rearrangement links TRBV20-1 to TRBJ1-5; D unresolved. V was cut by 3 bases and J by 7 bases, with 13 bases left in between. The germline V gene has CDR1 DFQATT and CDR2 SNEGSKA (reference sequence). The CDR3 totals 13 residues. CDR3 sequence reads: CSASIQSDQPQHF. CDR3 in DNA: TGCAGTGCTAGCATTCAGTCGGACCAGCCCCAGCATTTT.

This chain uses TRBV7-9 with TRBJ1-4, with TRBD1 matching 7 bases. The CDR3 is made up of 16 amino acids. The V gene end was trimmed by 2 bases and the J gene end by 7 bases; junction bases not matched to a gene: 10. Germline V gives CDR1 SEHNR, CDR2 FQNEAQ (reference sequence). CDR3 amino acids: CASSLYQTGWGEKLFF. In nucleotides, the CDR3 is TGTGCCAGCAGCTTATATCAGACAGGGTGGGGTGAAAAACTGTTTTTT.

The chain uses TRBV5-1 and TRBJ2-3, with 9 nucleotides matching TRBD1. Germline V gene data show CDR1 as SGHRS and CDR2 as YFSETQ. V was clipped by 4 bases and J by 4 bases; unmatched bases: 7. CDR3 length equals 15 residues. The CDR3 nucleotides read TGCGCCAGCAGCATAGGGGACAGGGACCCAGATACGCAGTATTTT. Its protein product is CASSIGDRDPDTQYF. The entire variable domain, with the rest obtained from reference TRBV5-1 and TRBJ2-3, is as follows: KAGVTQTPRYLIKTRGQQVTLSCSPISGHRSVSWYQQTPGQGLQFLFEYFSETQRNKGNFPGRFSGRQFSNSRSEMNVSTLELGDSALYLCASSIGDRDPDTQYFGPGTRLTVL.